Below are 24 T cell receptor beta chains sequenced from a single sample in a study of response to subunit inactivated influenza vaccine. TCRdb processed the RT-PCR reads anew with MiXCR; each CDR3 protein has one entry. The sample includes approximately 520,000 distinct CDR3 sequences, approximately 16% seen only once; the top ten take 3% to 3.5%. Material: CD4+ T cells sorted from PBMCs, obtained roughly 24 months after vaccination. Receptor source: a man between 50 and 70 years old who received an inactivated influenza vaccine.

This chain connects TRBV12-3 or TRBV12-4 to TRBJ2-1, with 9 bases lining up with TRBD2. CDR3 length: 15 amino acids. Trimming cost V 6 bases and J 6 bases; bases outside gene matches: 9. Here the CDR3 reads CASRPLAGSFNEQFF. DNA of the CDR3: TGTGCCAGCAGGCCCCTAGCGGGGAGTTTCAATGAGCAGTTCTTC.

V and J are TRBV20-1 and TRBJ2-5; a possible D gene is TRBD1 (6 bases). Germline assignment: CDR1 DFQATT and CDR2 SNEGSKA (reference sequence). V lost 4 bases to trimming and J lost 2 bases, with 11 bases between them. The CDR3 contains 13 residues. CDR3 residues: CSATRTAQETQYF. CDR3 DNA: TGCAGTGCTACGAGGACAGCACAAGAGACCCAGTACTTC.

This sequence joins TRBV10-2 and TRBJ2-1; 9 bases fit TRBD2. The V segment lost 5 bases and the J segment 7 bases; nucleotides outside the gene matches: 9. Germline V CDR1 and CDR2: WSHSY, SAAADI. This CDR3 comprises 15 residues. CDR3 sequence: CASSRAAGGPNEQFF. Here the CDR3 DNA reads TGCGCCAGCAGTCGCGCAGCGGGAGGCCCGAATGAGCAGTTCTTC.

V and J are TRBV4-2 and TRBJ1-6, with D uncertain. Trimming removed 3 bases at V and 1 base at J, with 7 bases between. Germline-derived CDR1 and CDR2 are LGHNA and YNFKEQ. The CDR3 is 15 amino acids. CDR3 DNA sequence: TGTGCCAGCAGCCATCATAAATCCTATAATTCACCCCTCCACTTT. It is translated as CASSHHKSYNSPLHF.

This clonotype was observed a few times. Written as DNA, the CDR3 is TGCAGCGCCTGTCCCGGGACAGGGCCTGATACGCAGTATTTT. Protein product: CSACPGTGPDTQYF. This chain connects TRBV29-1 to TRBJ2-3; 9 bases are shared with TRBD1. J gave up 6 bases and V 7 bases, and 11 bases lay outside the gene matches. CDR3 length: 14 amino acids. The germline CDR1 and CDR2 sequences are SQVTM and ANQGSEA.

At least ten counts were recorded for this clonotype. The V call is TRBV15, the J call TRBJ1-1; 7 bases match TRBD1. V shed 1 base and J 0 bases; nucleotides not matched to a gene: 2. CDR3 length equals 15 residues. Per germline, CDR1 LNHNV and CDR2 YYDKDF (reference sequence). The chain's CDR3 is CATSRGRGMNTEAFF. In nucleotides, the CDR3 is TGTGCCACCAGCAGAGGCAGGGGGATGAACACTGAAGCTTTCTTT.

The V and J genes are TRBV7-2 and TRBJ1-2, with a weak D call TRBD1 (5 bases). The CDR3 extends over 17 amino acids. V shed 1 base and J shed 2 bases, with 17 bases lying between them. CDR1 SGHTA and CDR2 FQGNSA come from the germline V gene. CDR3 in amino acids: CASSLGGSAEKNYGYTF. CDR3 DNA sequence: TGTGCCAGCAGCTTAGGGGGGTCGGCAGAAAAGAACTATGGCTACACCTTC. Supplemented by reference TRBV7-2 and TRBJ1-2, the full variable domain reads GAGVSQSPSNKVTEKGKDVELRCDPISGHTALYWYRQSLGQGLEFLIYFQGNSAPDKSGLPSDRFSAERTGGSVSTLTIQRTQQEDSAVYLCASSLGGSAEKNYGYTFGSGTRLTVV.

This clonotype has more than one count but fewer than ten. The chain is built from TRBV7-9 and TRBJ2-7, with D possibly matching TRBD2 (5 bases). Germline CDR1 reads SEHNR; CDR2 reads FQNEAQ (reference sequence). This CDR3 has 14 residues. Trimming pared 2 bases from V and 0 bases from J, leaving 8 bases between. The CDR3 DNA follows: TGTGCCAGCAGCTTATTAGGGAGCTCCTACGAGCAGTACTTC. It translates to CASSLLGSSYEQYF. The full variable domain, rest sourced from reference TRBV7-9 and TRBJ2-7, is DTGVSQNPRHKITKRGQNVTFRCDPISEHNRLYWYRQTLGQGPEFLTYFQNEAQLEKSRLLSDRFSAERPKGSFSTLEIQRTEQGDSAMYLCASSLLGSSYEQYFGPGTRLTVT.

This clonotype turned up a few times. The chain joins TRBV11-2 to TRBJ1-2; D remains unclear. Trimming stripped 4 bases from V and 3 bases from J, with 12 bases between. The CDR3 has 14 amino acids. CDR1 SGHAT and CDR2 FQNNGV come from the germline V gene. The CDR3 sequence is CASSSIKKYYGYTF. The CDR3 nucleotides are TGTGCCAGCAGCTCCATCAAGAAATACTATGGCTACACCTTC.

Many counts were recorded for this clonotype. The chain couples TRBV7-2 to TRBJ2-2; TRBD1 or TRBD2 may be the D gene (6 bases each). The ends were cut back, 2 bases at V and 6 bases at J, with 10 bases in the middle. The CDR3 runs 14 residues. CDR1 and CDR2 (germline): SGHTA, FQGNSA. The CDR3 bases are TGTGCCAGCAGCTTAAATGGGGGGCCCGGGGAGCTGTTTTTT. Its protein product is CASSLNGGPGELFF.

This chain uses TRBV12-3 or TRBV12-4 with TRBJ2-1; D remains ambiguous. Deletions cut 7 bases from V and 8 bases from J, with 15 bases between. The CDR3 has 13 amino acids. The CDR3 sequence is CASTQGFLDEQFF. DNA for the CDR3: TGTGCCAGCACCCAAGGGTTTTTAGATGAGCAGTTCTTC.

This clonotype was seen more than once but under ten times. The chain couples TRBV25-1 to TRBJ1-4, with D possibly matching TRBD1 (5 bases). Germline loops: CDR1 MGHDK, CDR2 SYGVNS. CDR3 length equals 13 residues. V was cut by 1 base and J by 5 bases, with 5 bases left in between. The CDR3 is CASSESGNEKLFF. DNA for the CDR3: TGTGCCAGCAGTGAATCAGGGAATGAAAAACTGTTTTTT.

V usage is TRBV6-2 or TRBV6-3 and J usage is TRBJ1-2; no definite D call. V lost 2 bases to trimming and J lost 8 bases, with 12 bases between them. Germline V gene data show CDR1 as MNHEY and CDR2 as SVGEGT. This CDR3 comprises 13 residues. CDR3 DNA: TGTGCCAGCAGTTACACACGGGGAAGCGGCTACACCTTC. Translated, it gives CASSYTRGSGYTF.

The chain carries TRBV24-1 and TRBJ2-1; 12 bases map to TRBD2. Germline CDR1 KGHDR, CDR2 SFDVKD. The CDR3 sequence is 16 residues long. V shed 5 bases, J shed 7 bases, and the junction held 8 bases outside the gene matches. The CDR3 bases are TGTGCCACCAGTGTGACTAGCGGGGGCATTAGGAATGAGCAGTTCTTC. Protein product: CATSVTSGGIRNEQFF.

This clonotype has at least ten counts. V gene TRBV5-1 combines with J gene TRBJ2-7; either TRBD1 or TRBD2 may fit D (6 bases each). Germline assignment: CDR1 SGHRS and CDR2 YFSETQ. Trimming stripped 5 bases from V and 4 bases from J, with 16 bases between. The CDR3 covers 14 residues. Here the CDR3 reads CASSGGQVLYEQYF. CDR3 coding DNA: TGCGCCAGCAGTGGGGGGCAGGTTTTATACGAGCAGTACTTC.

The V call is TRBV5-1, the J call TRBJ2-5; tentatively, D is TRBD1 (6 bases). CDR3 length: 14 residues. V was clipped by 0 bases and J by 5 bases, with 11 bases between them. The V gene's germline CDR1 is SGHRS and CDR2 YFSETQ. CDR3 sequence: CASSLEQGRETQYF. The CDR3 coding sequence is TGCGCCAGCAGCTTGGAACAGGGTCGCGAGACCCAGTACTTC.

The gene calls are TRBV4-3 and TRBJ1-2; D is possibly TRBD1 (6 bases). The CDR3 covers 13 residues. The ends were cut back, 0 bases at V and 8 bases at J, with 10 bases in the middle. Germline V lookup: CDR1 LGHNA, CDR2 YSLEER. The chain's CDR3 is CASSQDNRAGYTF. CDR3 DNA sequence: TGCGCCAGCAGCCAAGATAACAGGGCAGGCTACACCTTC.

The V and J genes are TRBV29-1 and TRBJ2-7; 11 bases align to TRBD2. The CDR3 length is 12 residues. Per germline, CDR1 SQVTM and CDR2 ANQGSEA. The CDR3 loop is CSVLAGVNEQYF. The CDR3 DNA sequence: TGCAGTGTACTAGCGGGAGTAAACGAGCAGTACTTC.

This clonotype was counted only a few times. Its ends do not fully match the called genes, so a read error is possible. This chain links TRBV6-5 with TRBJ2-3, with no clear D. Looked up from germline, CDR1 is MNHEY and CDR2 is SVGAGI. This CDR3 has 12 amino acids. The CDR3 loop reads CASRGSSDAQYF. Written as DNA, the CDR3 is TGTGCCAGCAGGGGATCGTCAGATGCGCAGTATTTT.

The sample holds a few counts of this clonotype. V and J are TRBV7-2 and TRBJ1-6; 10 bases match TRBD1. The germline V gene encodes CDR1 SGHTA and CDR2 FQGNSA. Trimming cost V 5 bases and J 9 bases; bases outside gene matches: 4. The CDR3 contains 14 residues. CDR3 loop: CASSPRDRGSPLHF. DNA for the CDR3: TGTGCCAGCAGCCCCCGGGACAGGGGTTCACCCCTCCACTTT.

This clonotype has only a few counts. The J gene is TRBJ2-7, the V gene TRBV5-1, with 9 bases that match TRBD1. With 4 bases clipped from V and 1 base from J, the junction kept 3 bases outside the gene matches. There are 14 residues in the CDR3. Germline V gives CDR1 SGHRS, CDR2 YFSETQ. The CDR3 here is CASSGGTGSYEQYF. The CDR3 nucleotides are TGCGCCAGCAGCGGGGGGACAGGGTCCTACGAGCAGTACTTC.

V usage is TRBV20-1 and J usage is TRBJ1-1; 9 bases map to TRBD1. J was trimmed by 2 bases and V by 3 bases; bases with no gene match: 4. There are 14 residues in the CDR3. The V gene's germline CDR1 is DFQATT and CDR2 SNEGSKA (reference sequence). The CDR3 loop is CSARDRGPNTEAFF. The CDR3, as DNA: TGCAGTGCTAGGGACAGGGGACCCAACACTGAAGCTTTCTTT.

This clonotype was recorded many times. This chain connects TRBV9 to TRBJ2-3, with 7 bases matching TRBD2. Germline trimming cut 0 bases from V and 4 bases from J; bases unmatched to any gene: 2. Germline V gene lookup returns CDR1 SGDLS and CDR2 YYNGEE. The CDR3 is 14 residues long. The DNA of the CDR3 is TGTGCCAGCAGCGTAGGCGGGAGCGCAGATACGCAGTATTTT. Its translation: CASSVGGSADTQYF.

The table lists this clonotype with a few counts. This chain links TRBV7-2 with TRBJ2-7, with 9 bases identical to TRBD1. The length of the CDR3 is 16 residues. J was trimmed by 0 bases and V by 5 bases; bases with no gene match: 8. Looked up from germline, CDR1 is SGHTA and CDR2 is FQGNSA. In nucleotides, the CDR3 is TGTGCCAGCAGCAGACACGGGACAGGGAGCTCCTACGAGCAGTACTTC. Its protein is CASSRHGTGSSYEQYF.